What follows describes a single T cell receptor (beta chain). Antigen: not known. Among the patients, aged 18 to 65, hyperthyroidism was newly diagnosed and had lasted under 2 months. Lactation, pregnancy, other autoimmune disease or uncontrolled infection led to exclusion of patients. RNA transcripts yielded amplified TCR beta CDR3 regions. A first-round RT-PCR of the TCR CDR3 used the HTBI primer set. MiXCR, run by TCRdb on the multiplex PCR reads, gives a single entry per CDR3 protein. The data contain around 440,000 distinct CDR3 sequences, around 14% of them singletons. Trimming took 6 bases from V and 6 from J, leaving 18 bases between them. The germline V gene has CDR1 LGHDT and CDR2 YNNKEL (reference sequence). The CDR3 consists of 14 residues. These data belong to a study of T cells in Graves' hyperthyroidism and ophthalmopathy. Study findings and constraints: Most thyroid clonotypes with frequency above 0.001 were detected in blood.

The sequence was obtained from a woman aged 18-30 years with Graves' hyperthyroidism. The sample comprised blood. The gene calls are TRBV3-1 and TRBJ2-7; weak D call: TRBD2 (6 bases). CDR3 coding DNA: TGTGCCAGCAGAGTTGGAGGGGCCTCGCGCGAGCAGTACTTC. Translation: CASRVGGASREQYF.